This record concerns one TCR beta chain sequence. The data originate from a study of early T cells in non-severe SARS-CoV-2 infection. TCRdb ran MiXCR on the 5' RACE reads and lists one entry per CDR3 protein. Of roughly 34,000 distinct CDR3 sequences in the sample, less than 8.5% were seen once. V shed 4 bases and J shed 5 bases, with 9 bases lying between them. The CDR3 has 12 residues. Germline V gives CDR1 SGHNT, CDR2 YYREEE (reference sequence). The material sequenced was whole blood, taken at baseline. The genes are TRBV5-4 and TRBJ1-2; D is unclear. The origin of this receptor is an adult who was a healthcare worker with PCR-confirmed SARS-CoV-2 infection or an uninfected control (not recorded which). CDR3 in DNA: TGTGCCAGCAGCATTGAACAGTATGGCTACACCTTC. Translating gives CASSIEQYGYTF.